These 19 T cell receptor beta chains were sequenced from one sample in a study of blood T cell repertoires in COVID-19. Only in-frame clones appear in the TCRdb table, and some are missing; sequencing was by immunoSEQ multiplex PCR. The sample includes under 300,000 clones, 70% to 90% of them seen just once. Sequencing was done on a sample of PBMCs or T cells enriched from blood (not recorded which). The source of these receptors is a woman aged 45-65 years who had recovered from COVID-19.

The table lists this clone with a few counts. This chain uses TRBV4-1 with TRBJ1-2; D gene uncertain. The CDR3 is 15 residues long. Trimming cost V 1 base and J 2 bases, with 11 bases left between them. Germline lookup yields CDR1 MGHRA and CDR2 YSYEKL. The DNA of the CDR3 is TGCGCCAGCAGCCAAGCAATGGTGGCCAACTATGGCTACACCTTC. Encoded protein: CASSQAMVANYGYTF.

In DNA form, the CDR3 reads TGTGCCTGGAGTCCCGGAGCAGTTAGCACAGATACGCAGTATTTT. This gives the protein CAWSPGAVSTDTQYF. V gene TRBV30 combines with J gene TRBJ2-3, with D hard to call. CDR3 length: 15 residues. V lost 2 bases and J 0 bases, leaving 12 bases between the germline ends. CDR1 and CDR2 from the germline V gene are GTSNPN and SVGIG (reference sequence). Drawing the rest from reference TRBV30 and TRBJ2-3, the complete variable domain is SQTIHQWPATLVQPVGSPLSLECTVEGTSNPNLYWYRQAAGRGLQLLFYSVGIGQISSEVPQNLSASRPQDRQFILSSKKLLLSDSGFYLCAWSPGAVSTDTQYFGPGTRLTVL.

The rearrangement links TRBV3-1 (or the pseudogene TRBV3-2) to TRBJ1-3, with 7 bases identical to TRBD1. V shed 3 bases, J shed 4 bases, and the junction held 3 bases outside the gene matches. Germline V CDR1 and CDR2: LGHDT, YNNKEL (reference sequence). The CDR3 consists of 14 residues. The CDR3 DNA is TGTGCCAGCAGCCAGACAGGGAGGGGAAACACCATATATTTT. This encodes CASSQTGRGNTIYF.

The CDR3 protein is CASSLLGVYGYTF. In DNA, the CDR3 is TGTGCCAGCAGTTTGCTAGGTGTCTATGGCTACACCTTC. This sequence joins TRBV27 and TRBJ1-2; D ambiguous. Trimming removed 3 bases at V and 4 bases at J, with 9 bases between. CDR1 and CDR2 from the germline V gene are MNHEY and SMNVEV (reference sequence). CDR3 length equals 13 residues.

This clone showed up just a few times. V gene TRBV29-1 combines with J gene TRBJ2-7, with D possibly matching TRBD1 (6 bases). This CDR3 comprises 12 residues. Looked up from germline, CDR1 is SQVTM and CDR2 is ANQGSEA. V lost 6 bases and J lost 3, with 12 bases in between. CDR3: CSVPGEHYEQYF. The CDR3, as DNA: TGCAGCGTCCCAGGGGAACACTACGAGCAGTACTTC.

CDR3 in DNA: TGTGCCAGCAGCCTCACTAGCGGGAGGGACCTATACAATGAGCAGTTCTTC. Translation gives CASSLTSGRDLYNEQFF. The rearrangement links TRBV9 to TRBJ2-1, with TRBD2 identical over 13 bases. V gave up 4 bases and J gave up 4 bases; unmatched junction bases: 8. The CDR3 is 17 amino acids. Germline CDR1 SGDLS, CDR2 YYNGEE.

The chain has TRBV9 and TRBJ1-2; a possible D gene is TRBD1 (5 bases). Trimming left V 4 bases short and J 6 bases short, with 13 bases between. Germline V CDR1 and CDR2: SGDLS, YYNGEE. The CDR3 loop spans 13 amino acids. DNA for the CDR3: TGTGCCAGCAGCAACACAGGTATCAATGGCTACACCTTC. Translation gives CASSNTGINGYTF.

In DNA form, the CDR3 reads TGCGCCAGCAGTACGGTAGATAATTCACCCCTCCACTTT. Protein: CASSTVDNSPLHF. This sequence joins TRBV5-1 and TRBJ1-6; no definite D call. The V gene lost 5 bases and the J gene lost 5 bases, with 8 bases spanning the gap. The CDR3 extends over 13 amino acids. Germline loops: CDR1 SGHRS, CDR2 YFSETQ.

The chain has TRBV9 and TRBJ1-2; 9 bases are shared with TRBD1. CDR3 length: 16 residues. The trim removed 7 bases at V and 1 base at J, leaving 11 bases unmatched. Germline V CDR1 and CDR2: SGDLS, YYNGEE. The CDR3 DNA reads TGTGCCAGCGGGGGGGACAGGGCTCTTATTAACTATGGCTACACCTTC. This gives the protein CASGGDRALINYGYTF.

The chain carries TRBV19 and TRBJ1-1; maybe TRBD1 (6 bases). Germline V gene data show CDR1 as LNHDA and CDR2 as SQIVND (reference sequence). The CDR3 is made up of 10 amino acids. V dropped 5 bases and J dropped 8 bases, with 6 bases sitting between them. The CDR3 sequence: CASSDREAFF. DNA for the CDR3: TGTGCCAGTAGTGACAGGGAAGCTTTCTTT.

The rearrangement links TRBV5-4 to TRBJ2-1, with unresolved D. The CDR3 covers 12 residues. Between the trimmed V and J ends, which lost 0 bases and 5 bases, there was a span of 3 bases. Germline V gives CDR1 SGHNT, CDR2 YYREEE (reference sequence). The CDR3 sequence: CASSLVDNEQFF. CDR3 sequence (DNA): TGTGCCAGCAGCTTGGTCGACAATGAGCAGTTCTTC.

J is TRBJ2-3 and V is TRBV9; no clear D gene. The ends were cut back, 0 bases at V and 4 bases at J, with 9 bases in the middle. Germline V lookup: CDR1 SGDLS, CDR2 YYNGEE. There are 14 residues in the CDR3. This chain's CDR3 is CASSVVVDSDTQYF. The CDR3 bases are TGTGCCAGCAGCGTAGTGGTAGATTCAGATACGCAGTATTTT.

This chain joins TRBV9 and TRBJ1-3; D is possibly TRBD1 (5 bases). The CDR3 is 15 residues long. Between the trimmed V and J ends, which lost 7 bases and 1 base, there was a span of 15 bases. Germline CDR1 is SGDLS and CDR2 is YYNGEE. This CDR3 is CASSLGGISGNTIYF. DNA for the CDR3: TGTGCCAGCTCCCTGGGGGGTATTTCTGGAAACACCATATATTTT.

The genes are TRBV7-2 and TRBJ2-5, with unresolved D. Germline-derived CDR1 and CDR2 are SGHTA and FQGNSA. CDR3 size: 14 residues. V was pared by 3 bases and J by 2 bases, with 10 bases between. Here the CDR3 reads CASSFATEQETQYF. DNA of the CDR3: TGTGCCAGCAGCTTCGCGACTGAGCAAGAGACCCAGTACTTC.

The chain has TRBV7-9 and TRBJ2-7; D ambiguous. CDR1 is SEHNR, CDR2 FQNEAQ, per germline (reference sequence). The CDR3 covers 14 residues. The V end lost 3 bases, the J end lost 2 bases, and 11 bases lay between the germline ends. CDR3 in amino acids: CASSFGGVTYEQYF. The DNA for the CDR3 is TGTGCCAGCAGCTTCGGCGGAGTCACCTACGAGCAGTACTTC.

The V call is TRBV30, the J call TRBJ1-4; D uncertain. The CDR3 contains 13 residues. The V gene lost 1 base and the J gene lost 6 bases, with 9 bases spanning the gap. CDR1 is GTSNPN and CDR2 is SVGIG in the germline V gene (reference sequence). CDR3 residues: CAWSGGSDEKLFF. The CDR3, as DNA: TGTGCCTGGAGTGGAGGGTCGGATGAAAAACTGTTTTTT.

The chain is built from TRBV2 and TRBJ1-1, with D possibly matching TRBD1 (6 bases). There are 13 residues in the CDR3. Germline V gene sequence: CDR1 SNHLY, CDR2 FYNNEI. The V end was cut by 4 bases, the J end by 7 bases, with 13 bases between. CDR3: CASSAGRGIEAFF. Written as DNA, the CDR3 is TGTGCCAGCAGTGCGGGCAGGGGAATTGAAGCTTTCTTT.

The chain recombines TRBV18 with TRBJ2-5; D unresolved. Germline loops: CDR1 KGHSH, CDR2 LQKENI. V was shortened by 4 bases and J by 5 bases, with 11 bases between the two germline ends. The CDR3 has 13 amino acids. CDR3 in amino acids: CASSRLFRETQYF. CDR3 DNA: TGTGCCAGCTCACGACTCTTTAGGGAGACCCAGTACTTC.

This clone turned up a few times. The V and J genes are TRBV7-9 and TRBJ1-6, with 8 bases matching TRBD1. This CDR3 contains 15 residues. The germline gives CDR1 SEHNR, CDR2 FQNEAQ (reference sequence). Trimming at V came to 1 base and at J to 7 bases, leaving 3 bases not matched to a gene. CDR3 region: CASSLDGQGNSPLHF. The CDR3 DNA reads as TGTGCCAGCAGCTTAGATGGACAGGGAAATTCACCCCTCCACTTT.